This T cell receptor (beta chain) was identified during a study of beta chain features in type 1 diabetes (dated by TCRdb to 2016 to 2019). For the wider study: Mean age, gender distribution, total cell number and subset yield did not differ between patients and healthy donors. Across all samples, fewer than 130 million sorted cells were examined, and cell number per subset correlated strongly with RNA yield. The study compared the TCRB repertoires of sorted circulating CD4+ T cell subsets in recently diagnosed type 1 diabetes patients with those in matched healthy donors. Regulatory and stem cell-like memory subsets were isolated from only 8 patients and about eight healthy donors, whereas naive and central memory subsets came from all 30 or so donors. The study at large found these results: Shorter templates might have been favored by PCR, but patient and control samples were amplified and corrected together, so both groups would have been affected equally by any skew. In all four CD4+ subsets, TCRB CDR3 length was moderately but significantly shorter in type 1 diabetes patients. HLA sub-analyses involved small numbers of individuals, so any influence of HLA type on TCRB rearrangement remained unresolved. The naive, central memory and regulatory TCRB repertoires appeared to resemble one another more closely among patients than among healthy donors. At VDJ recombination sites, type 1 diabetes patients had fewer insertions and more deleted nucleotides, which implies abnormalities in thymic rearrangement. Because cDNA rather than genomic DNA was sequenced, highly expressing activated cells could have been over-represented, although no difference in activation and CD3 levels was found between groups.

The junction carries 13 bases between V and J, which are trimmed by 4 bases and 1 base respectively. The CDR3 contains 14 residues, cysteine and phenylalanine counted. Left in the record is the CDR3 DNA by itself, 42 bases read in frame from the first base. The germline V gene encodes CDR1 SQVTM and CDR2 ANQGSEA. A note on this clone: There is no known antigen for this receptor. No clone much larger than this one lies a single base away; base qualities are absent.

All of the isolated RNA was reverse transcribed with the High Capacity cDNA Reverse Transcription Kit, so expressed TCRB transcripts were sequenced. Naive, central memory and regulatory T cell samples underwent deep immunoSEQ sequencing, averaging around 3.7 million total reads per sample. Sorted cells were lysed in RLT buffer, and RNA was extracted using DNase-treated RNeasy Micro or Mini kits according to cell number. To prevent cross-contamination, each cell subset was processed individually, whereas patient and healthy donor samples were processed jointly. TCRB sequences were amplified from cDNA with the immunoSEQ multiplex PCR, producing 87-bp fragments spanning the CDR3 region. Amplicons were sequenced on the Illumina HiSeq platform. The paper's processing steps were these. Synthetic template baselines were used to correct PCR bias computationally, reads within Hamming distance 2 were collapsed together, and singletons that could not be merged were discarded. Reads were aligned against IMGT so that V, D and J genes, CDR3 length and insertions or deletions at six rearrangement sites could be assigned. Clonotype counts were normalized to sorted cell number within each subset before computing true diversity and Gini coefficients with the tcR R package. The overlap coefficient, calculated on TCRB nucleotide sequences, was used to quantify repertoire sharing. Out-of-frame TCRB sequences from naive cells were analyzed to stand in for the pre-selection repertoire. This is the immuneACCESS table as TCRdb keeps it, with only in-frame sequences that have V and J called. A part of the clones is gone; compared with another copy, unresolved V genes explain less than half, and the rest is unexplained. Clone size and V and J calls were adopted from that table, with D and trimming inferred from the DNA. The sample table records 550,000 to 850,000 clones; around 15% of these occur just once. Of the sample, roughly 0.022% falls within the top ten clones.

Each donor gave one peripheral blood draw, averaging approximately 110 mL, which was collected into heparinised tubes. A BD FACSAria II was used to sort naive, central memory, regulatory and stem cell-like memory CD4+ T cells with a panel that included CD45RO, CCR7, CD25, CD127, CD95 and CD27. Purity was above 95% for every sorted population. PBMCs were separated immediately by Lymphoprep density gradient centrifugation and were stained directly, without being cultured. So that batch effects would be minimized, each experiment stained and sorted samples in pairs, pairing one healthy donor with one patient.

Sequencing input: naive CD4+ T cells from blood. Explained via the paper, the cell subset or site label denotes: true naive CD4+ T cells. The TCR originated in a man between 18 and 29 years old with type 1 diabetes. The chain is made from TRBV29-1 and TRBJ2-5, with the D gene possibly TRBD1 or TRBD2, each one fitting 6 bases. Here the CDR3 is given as CSVVLGGSQETQYF. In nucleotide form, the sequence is TGCAGCGTTGTGTTAGGGGGGTCCCAAGAGACCCAGTACTTC.